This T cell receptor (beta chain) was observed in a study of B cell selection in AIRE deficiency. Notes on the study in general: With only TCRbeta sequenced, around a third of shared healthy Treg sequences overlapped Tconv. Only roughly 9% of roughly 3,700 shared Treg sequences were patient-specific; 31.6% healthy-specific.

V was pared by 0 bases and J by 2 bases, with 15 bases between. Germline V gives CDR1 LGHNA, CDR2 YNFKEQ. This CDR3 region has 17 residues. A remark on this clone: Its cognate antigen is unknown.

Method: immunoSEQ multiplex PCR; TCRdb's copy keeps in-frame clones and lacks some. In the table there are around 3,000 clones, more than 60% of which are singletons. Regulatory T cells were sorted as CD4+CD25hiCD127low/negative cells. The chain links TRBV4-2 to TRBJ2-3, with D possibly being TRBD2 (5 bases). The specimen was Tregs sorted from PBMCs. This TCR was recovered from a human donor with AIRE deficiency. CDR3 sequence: CASSQEGPSGPTDTQYF. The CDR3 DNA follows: TGTGCCAGCAGCCAAGAAGGACCCAGCGGACCCACAGATACGCAGTATTTT.